This paragraph covers one TCR beta chain sequence. Trimming cost V 7 bases and J 3 bases, with 13 bases left between them. Germline V gene sequence: CDR1 SNHLY, CDR2 FYNNEI. This CDR3 comprises 14 residues. The sample comes from a study of blood T cell repertoires in COVID-19. Participants in the exposed group had met a COVID-19 case in the 2 weeks before joining the study. TCRdb keeps only in-frame clones here, not all; method: immunoSEQ multiplex PCR. The table lists a few hundred thousand clones, roughly 84% of them singletons. The material sequenced was PBMCs or T cells enriched from blood (not recorded which). The V call is TRBV2, the J call TRBJ1-5; D may be TRBD1 (6 bases). The source of this sequence is a woman younger than 35 who had been exposed to COVID-19. In DNA, the CDR3 is TGTGCCAGCACCGAACAGGGATCCAATCAGCCCCAGCATTTT. Its translation: CASTEQGSNQPQHF.